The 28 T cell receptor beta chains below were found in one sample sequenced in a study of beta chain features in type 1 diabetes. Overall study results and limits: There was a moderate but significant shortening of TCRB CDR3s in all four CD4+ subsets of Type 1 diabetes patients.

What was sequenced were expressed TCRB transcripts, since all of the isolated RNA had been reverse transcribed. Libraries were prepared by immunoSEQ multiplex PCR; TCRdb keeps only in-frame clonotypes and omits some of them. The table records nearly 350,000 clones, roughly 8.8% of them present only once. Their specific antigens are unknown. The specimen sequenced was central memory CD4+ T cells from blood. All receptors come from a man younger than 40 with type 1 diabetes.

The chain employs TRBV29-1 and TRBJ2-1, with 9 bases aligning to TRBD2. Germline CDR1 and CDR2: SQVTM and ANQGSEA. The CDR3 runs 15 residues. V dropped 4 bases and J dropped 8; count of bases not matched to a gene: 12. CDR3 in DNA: TGCAGCGTTGGCCCCTTCGGGACTAGCATTGATGAGCAGTTCTTC. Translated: CSVGPFGTSIDEQFF.

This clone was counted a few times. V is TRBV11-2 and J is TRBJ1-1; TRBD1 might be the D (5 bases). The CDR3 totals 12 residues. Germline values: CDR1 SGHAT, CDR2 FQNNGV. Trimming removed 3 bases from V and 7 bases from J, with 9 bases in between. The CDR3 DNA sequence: TGTGCCAGCAGCTTCCCCGACAGTGAAGCTTTCTTT. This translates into CASSFPDSEAFF.

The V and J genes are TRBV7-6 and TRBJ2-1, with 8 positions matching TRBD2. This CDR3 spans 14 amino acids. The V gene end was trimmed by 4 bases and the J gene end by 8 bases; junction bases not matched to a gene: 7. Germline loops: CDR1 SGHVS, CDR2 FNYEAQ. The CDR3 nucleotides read TGTGCCAGCAGCTCGGAGCGGGGGTGGGATGAGCAGTTCTTC. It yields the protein CASSSERGWDEQFF.

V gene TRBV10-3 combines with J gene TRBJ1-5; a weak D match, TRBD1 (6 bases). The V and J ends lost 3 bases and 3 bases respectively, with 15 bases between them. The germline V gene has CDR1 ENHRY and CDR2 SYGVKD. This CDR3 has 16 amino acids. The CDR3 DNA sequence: TGTGCCATCAGTGACAACGGGGGCTTGAACAATCAGCCCCAGCATTTT. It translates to CAISDNGGLNNQPQHF.

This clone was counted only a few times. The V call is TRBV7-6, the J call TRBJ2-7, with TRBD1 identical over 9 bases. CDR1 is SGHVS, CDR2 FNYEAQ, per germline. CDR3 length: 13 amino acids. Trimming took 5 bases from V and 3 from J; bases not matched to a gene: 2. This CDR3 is CASSKTGGYEQYF. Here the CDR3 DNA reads TGTGCCAGCAGCAAGACAGGGGGCTACGAGCAGTACTTC.

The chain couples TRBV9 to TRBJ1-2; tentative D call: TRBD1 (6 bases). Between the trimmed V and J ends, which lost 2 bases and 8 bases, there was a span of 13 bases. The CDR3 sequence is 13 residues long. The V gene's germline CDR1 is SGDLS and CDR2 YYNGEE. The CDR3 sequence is CASSVTGIKGYTF. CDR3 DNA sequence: TGTGCCAGCAGCGTGACAGGTATCAAAGGCTACACCTTC.

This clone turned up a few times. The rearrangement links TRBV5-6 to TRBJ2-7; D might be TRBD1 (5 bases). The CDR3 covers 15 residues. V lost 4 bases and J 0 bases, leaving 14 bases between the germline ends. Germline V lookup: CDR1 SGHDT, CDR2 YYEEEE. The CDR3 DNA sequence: TGTGCCAGCAGCACAAAAGACAGCTTCTCCTACGAGCAGTACTTC. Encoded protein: CASSTKDSFSYEQYF.

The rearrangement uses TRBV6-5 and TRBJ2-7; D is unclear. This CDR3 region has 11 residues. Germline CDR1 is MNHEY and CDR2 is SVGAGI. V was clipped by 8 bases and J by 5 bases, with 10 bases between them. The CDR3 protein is CASGHGDEQYF. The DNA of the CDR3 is TGTGCCAGCGGCCATGGGGACGAGCAGTACTTC.

The CDR3 nucleotides read TGTGCCAGCAGTTACAGCGGCCGACGTAATTCACCCCTCCACTTT. This translates into CASSYSGRRNSPLHF. The genes are TRBV6-5 and TRBJ1-6; D gene unclear. This CDR3 has 15 residues. The ends were cut back, 2 bases at V and 6 bases at J, with 11 bases in the middle. The germline V gene has CDR1 MNHEY and CDR2 SVGAGI.

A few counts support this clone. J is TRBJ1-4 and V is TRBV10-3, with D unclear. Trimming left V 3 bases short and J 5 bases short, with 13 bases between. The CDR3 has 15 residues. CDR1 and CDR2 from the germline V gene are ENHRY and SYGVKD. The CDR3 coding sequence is TGTGCCATCAGTGACCGCCGGACTTCGAATGAAAAACTGTTTTTT. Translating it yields CAISDRRTSNEKLFF.

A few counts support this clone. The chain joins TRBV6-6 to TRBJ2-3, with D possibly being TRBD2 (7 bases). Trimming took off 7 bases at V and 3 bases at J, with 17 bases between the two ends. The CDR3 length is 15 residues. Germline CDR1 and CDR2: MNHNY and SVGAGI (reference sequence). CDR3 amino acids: CASTKGGEGTDTQYF. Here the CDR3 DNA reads TGTGCCAGCACCAAAGGGGGGGAGGGGACAGATACGCAGTATTTT.

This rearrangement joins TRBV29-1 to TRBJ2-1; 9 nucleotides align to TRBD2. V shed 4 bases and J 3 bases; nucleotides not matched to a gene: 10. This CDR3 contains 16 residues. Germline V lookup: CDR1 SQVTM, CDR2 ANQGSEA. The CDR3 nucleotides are TGCAGCGTTGTGAGGCCTAGCGGGGATCACTACAATGAGCAGTTCTTC. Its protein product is CSVVRPSGDHYNEQFF.

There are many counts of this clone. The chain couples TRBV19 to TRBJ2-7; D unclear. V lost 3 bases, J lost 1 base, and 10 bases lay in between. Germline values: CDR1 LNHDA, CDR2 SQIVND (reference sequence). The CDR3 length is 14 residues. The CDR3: CASSIRPQSYEQYF. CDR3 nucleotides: TGTGCCAGTAGTATCCGTCCGCAGTCCTACGAGCAGTACTTC.

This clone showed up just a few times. This chain's CDR3 is CASSGTGGLQETQYF. The CDR3 DNA sequence: TGCGCCAGCAGCGGGACAGGGGGACTACAAGAGACCCAGTACTTC. The chain combines TRBV5-1 with TRBJ2-5; 11 nucleotides align to TRBD1. The J segment lost 2 bases and the V segment lost 4 bases, leaving 4 bases of the junction unmatched. The CDR3 has 15 residues. Germline V gene lookup returns CDR1 SGHRS and CDR2 YFSETQ.

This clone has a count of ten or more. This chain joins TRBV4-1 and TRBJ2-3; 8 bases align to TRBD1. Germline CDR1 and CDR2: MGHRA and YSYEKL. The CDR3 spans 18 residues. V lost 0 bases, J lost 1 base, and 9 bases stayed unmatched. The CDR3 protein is CASSQEALTGQGTDTQYF. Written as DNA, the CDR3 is TGCGCCAGCAGCCAAGAGGCCTTGACGGGACAGGGCACAGATACGCAGTATTTT.

The CDR3 here is CASSHSETQYF. The CDR3 DNA follows: TGTGCCAGCAGCCACAGTGAGACCCAGTACTTC. The genes are TRBV14 and TRBJ2-5; D gene uncertain. V lost 3 bases and J 5 bases, leaving 4 bases between the germline ends. Germline lookup yields CDR1 SGHDN and CDR2 FVKESK. The CDR3 extends over 11 amino acids.

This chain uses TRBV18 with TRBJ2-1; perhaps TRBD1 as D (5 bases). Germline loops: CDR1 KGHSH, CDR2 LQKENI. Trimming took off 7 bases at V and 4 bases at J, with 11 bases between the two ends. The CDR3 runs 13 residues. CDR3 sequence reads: CASFQQGYNEQFF. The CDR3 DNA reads TGTGCCAGCTTCCAGCAGGGATACAATGAGCAGTTCTTC.

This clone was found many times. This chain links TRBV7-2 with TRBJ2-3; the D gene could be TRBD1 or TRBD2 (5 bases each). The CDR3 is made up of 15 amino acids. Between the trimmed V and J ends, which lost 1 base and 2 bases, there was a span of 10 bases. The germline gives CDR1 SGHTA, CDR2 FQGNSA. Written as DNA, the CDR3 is TGTGCCAGCAGCTTAGTCGGGACCCTCACAGATACGCAGTATTTT. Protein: CASSLVGTLTDTQYF. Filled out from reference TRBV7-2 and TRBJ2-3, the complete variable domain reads GAGVSQSPSNKVTEKGKDVELRCDPISGHTALYWYRQSLGQGLEFLIYFQGNSAPDKSGLPSDRFSAERTGGSVSTLTIQRTQQEDSAVYLCASSLVGTLTDTQYFGPGTRLTVL.

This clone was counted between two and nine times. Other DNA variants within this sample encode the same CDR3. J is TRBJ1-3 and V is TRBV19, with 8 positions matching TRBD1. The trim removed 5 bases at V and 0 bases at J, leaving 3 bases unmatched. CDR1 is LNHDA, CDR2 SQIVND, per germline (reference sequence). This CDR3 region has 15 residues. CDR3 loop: CASSPGQGSGNTIYF. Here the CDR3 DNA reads TGTGCCAGTAGTCCCGGACAGGGCTCTGGAAACACCATATATTTT. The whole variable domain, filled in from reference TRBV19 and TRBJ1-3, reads DGGITQSPKYLFRKEGQNVTLSCEQNLNHDAMYWYRQDPGQGLRLIYYSQIVNDFQKGDIAEGYSVSREKKESFPLTVTSAQKNPTAFYLCASSPGQGSGNTIYFGEGSWLTVV.

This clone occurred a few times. The CDR3 region has the DNA TGTGCCAGCAGTTTGTCTCTGGGTGGCGAGCAGTACTTC. It is translated as CASSLSLGGEQYF. The chain uses TRBV27 and TRBJ2-5; no reliable D call. Matching the DNA end better, TRBJ2-7 makes the J call doubtful. CDR3 length: 13 amino acids. CDR1 is MNHEY, CDR2 SMNVEV, per germline (reference sequence).

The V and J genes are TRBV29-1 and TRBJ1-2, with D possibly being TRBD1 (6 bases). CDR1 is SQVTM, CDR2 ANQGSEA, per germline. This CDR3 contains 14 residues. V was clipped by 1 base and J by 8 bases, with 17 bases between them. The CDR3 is CSVEARDTYWGYTF. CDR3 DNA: TGCAGCGTTGAAGCCCGGGACACTTACTGGGGCTACACCTTC.

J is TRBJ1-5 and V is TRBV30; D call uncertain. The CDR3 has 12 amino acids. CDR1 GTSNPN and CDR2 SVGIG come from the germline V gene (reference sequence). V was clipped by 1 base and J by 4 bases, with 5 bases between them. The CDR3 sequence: CAWSAENQPQHF. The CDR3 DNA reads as TGTGCCTGGAGTGCCGAGAATCAGCCCCAGCATTTT.

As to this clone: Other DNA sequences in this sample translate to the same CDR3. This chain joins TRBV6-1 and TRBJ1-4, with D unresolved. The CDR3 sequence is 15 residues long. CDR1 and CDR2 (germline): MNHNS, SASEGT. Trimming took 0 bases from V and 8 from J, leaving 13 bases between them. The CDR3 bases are TGTGCCAGCAGTGAAGCTCGGGGAGGAGTCGAAAAACTGTTTTTT. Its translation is CASSEARGGVEKLFF.

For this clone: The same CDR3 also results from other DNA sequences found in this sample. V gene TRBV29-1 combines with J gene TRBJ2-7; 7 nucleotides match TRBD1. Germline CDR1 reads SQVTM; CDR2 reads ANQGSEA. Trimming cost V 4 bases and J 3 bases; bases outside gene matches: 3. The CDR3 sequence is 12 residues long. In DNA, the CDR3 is TGCAGCGTTGTGCCAGGGGGCTACGAGCAGTACTTC. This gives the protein CSVVPGGYEQYF.

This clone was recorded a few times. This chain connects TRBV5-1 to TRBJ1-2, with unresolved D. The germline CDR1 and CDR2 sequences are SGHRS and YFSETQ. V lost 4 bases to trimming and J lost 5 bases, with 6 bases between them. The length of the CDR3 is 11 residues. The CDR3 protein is CASSGKYGYTF. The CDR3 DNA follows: TGCGCCAGCAGCGGAAAATATGGCTACACCTTC.

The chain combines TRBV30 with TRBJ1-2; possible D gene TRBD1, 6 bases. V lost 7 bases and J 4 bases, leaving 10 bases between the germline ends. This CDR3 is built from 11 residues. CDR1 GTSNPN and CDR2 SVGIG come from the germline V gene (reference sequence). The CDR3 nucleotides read TGTGCCTCGTCAGGGGCCTATGGCTACACCTTC. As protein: CASSGAYGYTF.

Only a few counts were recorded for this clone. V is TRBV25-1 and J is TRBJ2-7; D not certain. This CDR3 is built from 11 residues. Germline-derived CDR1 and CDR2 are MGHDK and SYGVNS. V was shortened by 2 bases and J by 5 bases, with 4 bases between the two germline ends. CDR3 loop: CASSEEDEQYF. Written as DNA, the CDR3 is TGTGCCAGCAGTGAAGAGGACGAGCAGTACTTC.

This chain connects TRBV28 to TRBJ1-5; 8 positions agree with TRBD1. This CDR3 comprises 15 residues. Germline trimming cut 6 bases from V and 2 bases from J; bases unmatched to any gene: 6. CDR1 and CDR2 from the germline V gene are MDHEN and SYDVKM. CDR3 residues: CASSPLTGGNQPQHF. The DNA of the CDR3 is TGTGCCAGCAGCCCTCTGACAGGGGGCAATCAGCCCCAGCATTTT.